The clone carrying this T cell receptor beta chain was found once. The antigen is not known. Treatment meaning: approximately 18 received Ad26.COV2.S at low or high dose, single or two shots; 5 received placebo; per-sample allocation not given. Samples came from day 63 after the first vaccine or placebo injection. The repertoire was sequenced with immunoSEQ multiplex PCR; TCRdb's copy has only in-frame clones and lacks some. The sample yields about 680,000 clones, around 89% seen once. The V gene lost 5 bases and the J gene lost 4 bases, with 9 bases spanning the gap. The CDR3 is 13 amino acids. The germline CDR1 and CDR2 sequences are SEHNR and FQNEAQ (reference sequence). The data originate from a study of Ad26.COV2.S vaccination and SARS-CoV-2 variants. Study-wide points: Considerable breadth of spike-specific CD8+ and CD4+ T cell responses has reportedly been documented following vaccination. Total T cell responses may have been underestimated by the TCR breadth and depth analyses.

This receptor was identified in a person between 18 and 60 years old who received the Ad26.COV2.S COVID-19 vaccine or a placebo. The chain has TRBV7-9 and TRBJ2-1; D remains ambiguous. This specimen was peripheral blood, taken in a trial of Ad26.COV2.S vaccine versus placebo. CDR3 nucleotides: TGTGCCAGCAGCCCCGGGCCATACAATGAGCAGTTCTTC. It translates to CASSPGPYNEQFF.